Listed below are T cell receptor beta chains from one sample, sequenced in a study of T cells in Graves' hyperthyroidism and ophthalmopathy. Each CDR3 protein gets one entry after TCRdb re-called the multiplex PCR reads with MiXCR. The sample holds about 380,000 distinct CDR3 sequences, roughly 12% seen once. Sequenced input: blood. The receptors were gathered from a man between 25 and 39 years old with Graves' hyperthyroidism that later progressed to Graves' ophthalmopathy. CDR3s include the opening cysteine and the closing phenylalanine or tryptophan. D genes are given only for firm matches. Size tells how often a clone was seen (once, few, many) or the class of an expanded clone, and some rows leave it out.

J: TRBJ2-7
V: TRBV2
size: few
D: NA
CDR3: CASFRDTGYEQYF
DNA: TGTGCCAGCTTCCGGGACACCGGGTACGAGCAGTACTTC

J: TRBJ1-2
V: TRBV20-1
size: many
D: NA
CDR3: CSPFTGGSYGYTF
DNA: TGCAGCCCCTTTACAGGAGGTAGCTATGGCTACACCTTC

J: TRBJ2-1
V: TRBV6-2/TRBV6-3
size: NA
D: TRBD2
CDR3: CASSLRRLADLFYNEQFF
DNA: TGTGCCAGCAGTTTGCGCCGACTAGCAGATTTGTTTTACAATGAGCAGTTCTTC

J: TRBJ1-3
V: TRBV29-1
size: NA
D: NA
CDR3: CSVDSGNTIYF
DNA: TGCAGCGTTGACTCTGGAAACACCATATATTTT

J: TRBJ2-7
V: TRBV12-3/TRBV12-4
size: NA
D: NA
CDR3: CASSPTTGPDSYEQYF
DNA: TGTGCCAGCAGTCCGACGACAGGCCCCGACTCCTACGAGCAGTACTTC

J: TRBJ1-5
V: TRBV11-2
size: few
D: NA
CDR3: CASSLEGWGNQPQHF
DNA: TGTGCCAGCAGCTTAGAGGGATGGGGCAATCAGCCCCAGCATTTT

J: TRBJ2-5
V: TRBV7-9
size: few
D: TRBD1
CDR3: CASSNRDRAQETQYF
DNA: TGTGCCAGCAGCAACCGGGACAGGGCACAAGAGACCCAGTACTTC

J: TRBJ1-5
V: TRBV28
size: many
D: NA
CDR3: CASSLSGIDNQPQHF
DNA: TGTGCCAGCAGTTTATCAGGGATAGACAATCAGCCCCAGCATTTT

J: TRBJ2-7
V: TRBV20-1
size: few
D: TRBD1
CDR3: CSARGHRDRGRYEQYF
DNA: TGCAGTGCTAGAGGTCACCGGGACAGGGGCCGTTACGAGCAGTACTTC

J: TRBJ2-3
V: TRBV29-1
size: NA
D: NA
CDR3: CSVTHGIGTDTQYF
DNA: TGCAGCGTTACCCACGGAATCGGCACAGATACGCAGTATTTT

J: TRBJ1-1
V: TRBV2
size: NA
D: NA
CDR3: CASTSQTKTEAFF
DNA: TGTGCCAGCACATCACAAACGAAAACTGAAGCCTTCTTT

J: TRBJ1-5
V: TRBV29-1
size: many
D: NA
CDR3: CSVEPLDSNQPQHF
DNA: TGCAGCGTTGAACCGCTAGATAGCAATCAGCCCCAGCATTTT

J: TRBJ2-1
V: TRBV6-4
size: NA
D: TRBD2
CDR3: CASSARGSGGYNEQFF
DNA: TGTGCCAGCAGTGCCCGGGGCAGCGGGGGGTACAATGAGCAGTTCTTC

J: TRBJ2-2
V: TRBV2
size: few
D: TRBD2
CDR3: CASSDGRGGHGELFF
DNA: TGTGCCAGCAGTGATGGGCGGGGGGGCCACGGGGAGCTGTTTTTT

J: TRBJ1-4
V: TRBV7-2
size: many
D: TRBD1
CDR3: CASSPRGQGHEKLFF
DNA: TGTGCCAGCAGCCCGCGGGGACAGGGACATGAAAAACTGTTTTTT

J: TRBJ1-4
V: TRBV28
size: many
D: TRBD1
CDR3: CASSLHIDREKLFF
DNA: TGTGCCAGCAGTTTACATATTGACAGGGAGAAACTGTTTTTT

J: TRBJ2-5
V: TRBV5-1
size: few
D: TRBD1
CDR3: CASSGDREGVETQYF
DNA: TGCGCCAGCAGCGGGGACAGGGAAGGTGTAGAGACCCAGTACTTC

J: TRBJ2-7
V: TRBV28
size: many
D: NA
CDR3: CASSFKDYEQYF
DNA: TGTGCCAGCAGTTTCAAGGATTACGAGCAGTACTTC

J: TRBJ1-6
V: TRBV27
size: NA
D: TRBD1
CDR3: CASVGQGGSPLHF
DNA: TGTGCCAGCGTGGGACAGGGTGGTTCACCCCTCCACTTT

J: TRBJ1-1
V: TRBV19
size: few
D: NA
CDR3: CASSRDGVNTEAFF
DNA: TGTGCCAGTAGTCGGGACGGCGTGAACACTGAAGCTTTCTTT

J: TRBJ2-1
V: TRBV5-1
size: NA
D: TRBD1
CDR3: CASSIRTGTYNEQFF
DNA: TGCGCCAGCAGCATCAGGACAGGGACTTACAATGAGCAGTTCTTC

J: TRBJ2-1
V: TRBV2
size: many
D: TRBD1
CDR3: CASRPTGTGAYNEQFF
DNA: TGTGCCAGCAGGCCGACCGGGACAGGGGCCTACAATGAGCAGTTCTTC

J: TRBJ2-2
V: TRBV19
size: few
D: NA
CDR3: CASSIRPRTGELFF
DNA: TGTGCCAGTAGTATACGACCCCGCACCGGGGAGCTGTTTTTT

J: TRBJ1-4
V: TRBV18
size: NA
D: NA
CDR3: CASSRETGDNEKLFF
DNA: TGTGCCAGCTCACGGGAGACAGGCGATAATGAAAAACTGTTTTTT

J: TRBJ1-5
V: TRBV28
size: many
D: NA
CDR3: CASSLFLQGVGNQPQHF
DNA: TGTGCCAGCAGTTTATTCCTACAGGGTGTCGGCAATCAGCCCCAGCATTTT

J: TRBJ1-1
V: TRBV6-5
size: many
D: TRBD1
CDR3: CASSYARTGVAEAFF
DNA: TGTGCCAGCAGTTACGCGAGAACAGGGGTGGCTGAAGCTTTCTTT

J: TRBJ2-7
V: TRBV6-5
size: few
D: TRBD2
CDR3: CASSYSGSGGAYEQYF
DNA: TGTGCCAGCAGTTACTCAGGCAGCGGGGGGGCGTACGAGCAGTACTTC

J: TRBJ1-1
V: TRBV5-1
size: many
D: NA
CDR3: CASSLEGRRNTEAFF
DNA: TGCGCCAGCAGCTTGGAGGGCAGGAGGAACACTGAAGCTTTCTTT